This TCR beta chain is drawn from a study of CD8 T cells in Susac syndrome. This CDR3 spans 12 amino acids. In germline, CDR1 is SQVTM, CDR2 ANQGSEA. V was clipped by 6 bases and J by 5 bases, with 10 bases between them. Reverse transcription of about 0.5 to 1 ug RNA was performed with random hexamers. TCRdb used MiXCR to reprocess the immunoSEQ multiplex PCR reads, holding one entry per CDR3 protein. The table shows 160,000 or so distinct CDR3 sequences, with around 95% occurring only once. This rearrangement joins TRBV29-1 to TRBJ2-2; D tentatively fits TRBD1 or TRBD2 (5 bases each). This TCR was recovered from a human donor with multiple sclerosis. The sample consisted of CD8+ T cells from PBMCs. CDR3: CSVHGATGELFF. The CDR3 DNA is TGCAGCGTACACGGGGCAACCGGGGAGCTGTTTTTT.